The present TCR beta chain was sequenced within a study of post-analysis software for immune sequencing data. Study information: Clinical courses comprised relapsing-remitting, secondary progressive and progressive-relapsing multiple sclerosis. Study-wide points: Included in a set of about 5 TRBV segments more frequent in patients than controls were TRBV5-6, TRBV5-1 and TRBV20-1. When compared against controls, multiple sclerosis patients showed significantly lower normalized Chao1 diversity.

CDR1 and CDR2 (germline): MNHEY, SVGEGT. The CDR3 consists of 16 residues. Deletions cut 0 bases from V and 2 bases from J, with 11 bases between. As concerns this clonotype: Its antigen remains unknown.

Sequencing libraries made from TCR beta cDNA carried unique molecular identifiers. There were about 0.85 to 11 million T cells, and roughly 0.5 million cDNA molecules came from them. TCRdb itself ran the PCR reads through MiXCR, one entry per CDR3 protein. The data show 350,000 to 450,000 distinct CDR3 sequences, with about a third seen just once and around 15% held by the top ten. V is TRBV6-2 or TRBV6-3 and J is TRBJ2-1; D gene unclear. The sequence was collected from a girl under 18 with multiple sclerosis. Sequences were obtained from blood. CDR3 in amino acids: CASSYSIAIPYNEQFF. CDR3 coding DNA: TGTGCCAGCAGTTACTCGATTGCTATCCCCTACAATGAGCAGTTCTTC.